Presented here are 5 T cell receptor beta chains from one specimen sequenced in a study of cytomegalovirus exposure and HLA in healthy donors (dated by TCRdb to the late 2010s). The library was prepared using the immunoSEQ multiplex PCR assay. For the multiplex PCR, a mixture combining 60 forward primers for TCR Vbeta segments and 13 reverse primers for TCR Jbeta segments was used. This is the immuneACCESS table as TCRdb keeps it, with only in-frame sequences that have V and J called. A part of the clones is gone; compared with another copy, unresolved V genes explain less than half, and the rest is unexplained. The sample table records roughly 180,000 clones; about 81% of these occur just once. 1.5% of the sample rests with the top ten. Sample: PBMCs. All receptors come from a man aged 40-49 years in good health and CMV-seronegative.

The rearrangement joins TRBV11-3 to TRBJ2-2; TRBD1 agrees at 7 bases. With 6 bases clipped from V and 2 bases from J, the junction kept 3 bases outside the gene matches. The germline V gene encodes CDR1 SGHNT and CDR2 YENEEA. The CDR3 spans 14 residues. The CDR3 protein is CASRGQSNTGELFF. In DNA, the CDR3 is TGTGCCAGCAGGGGACAGAGCAACACCGGGGAGCTGTTTTTT.

V is TRBV5-1 and J is TRBJ2-5, with TRBD2 as a possible D gene (6 bases). CDR3 length equals 13 residues. V gave up 3 bases and J gave up 4 bases, with 10 bases separating them. From germline, CDR1 is SGHRS and CDR2 YFSETQ. The CDR3 here is CASSSLAAETQYF. The CDR3 nucleotides read TGCGCCAGCAGCTCACTAGCAGCAGAGACCCAGTACTTC. Supplemented by reference TRBV5-1 and TRBJ2-5, the full variable domain reads KAGVTQTPRYLIKTRGQQVTLSCSPISGHRSVSWYQQTPGQGLQFLFEYFSETQRNKGNFPGRFSGRQFSNSRSEMNVSTLELGDSALYLCASSSLAAETQYFGPGTRLLVL.

This clone was seen a single time. This chain links TRBV15 with TRBJ2-7; D may be TRBD1 (6 bases). V dropped 0 bases and J dropped 5 bases, with 17 bases sitting between them. Germline V gene sequence: CDR1 LNHNV, CDR2 YYDKDF (reference sequence). The CDR3 has 16 residues. DNA for the CDR3: TGTGCCACCAGCAGAGAAAATACAGGGTTAAGGGACGAGCAGTACTTC. It translates to CATSRENTGLRDEQYF.

This chain uses TRBV7-2 with TRBJ1-2; the match to TRBD1 covers 7 bases. This CDR3 region has 15 residues. The V segment lost 1 base and the J segment 4 bases; nucleotides outside the gene matches: 6. In germline, CDR1 is SGHTA, CDR2 FQGNSA. Here the CDR3 reads CASSLDQGVGYGYTF. For the CDR3, the DNA is TGTGCCAGCAGCTTAGATCAGGGGGTGGGCTATGGCTACACCTTC.

J is TRBJ2-5 and V is TRBV29-1, with TRBD1 matching 10 bases. Germline V gene lookup returns CDR1 SQVTM and CDR2 ANQGSEA. V was clipped by 3 bases and J by 4 bases; unmatched bases: 14. The CDR3 loop spans 17 amino acids. CDR3 amino acids: CSVDLIDRGLGGETQYF. As DNA, the CDR3 is TGCAGCGTTGACCTGATAGACAGGGGGCTAGGTGGAGAGACCCAGTACTTC.